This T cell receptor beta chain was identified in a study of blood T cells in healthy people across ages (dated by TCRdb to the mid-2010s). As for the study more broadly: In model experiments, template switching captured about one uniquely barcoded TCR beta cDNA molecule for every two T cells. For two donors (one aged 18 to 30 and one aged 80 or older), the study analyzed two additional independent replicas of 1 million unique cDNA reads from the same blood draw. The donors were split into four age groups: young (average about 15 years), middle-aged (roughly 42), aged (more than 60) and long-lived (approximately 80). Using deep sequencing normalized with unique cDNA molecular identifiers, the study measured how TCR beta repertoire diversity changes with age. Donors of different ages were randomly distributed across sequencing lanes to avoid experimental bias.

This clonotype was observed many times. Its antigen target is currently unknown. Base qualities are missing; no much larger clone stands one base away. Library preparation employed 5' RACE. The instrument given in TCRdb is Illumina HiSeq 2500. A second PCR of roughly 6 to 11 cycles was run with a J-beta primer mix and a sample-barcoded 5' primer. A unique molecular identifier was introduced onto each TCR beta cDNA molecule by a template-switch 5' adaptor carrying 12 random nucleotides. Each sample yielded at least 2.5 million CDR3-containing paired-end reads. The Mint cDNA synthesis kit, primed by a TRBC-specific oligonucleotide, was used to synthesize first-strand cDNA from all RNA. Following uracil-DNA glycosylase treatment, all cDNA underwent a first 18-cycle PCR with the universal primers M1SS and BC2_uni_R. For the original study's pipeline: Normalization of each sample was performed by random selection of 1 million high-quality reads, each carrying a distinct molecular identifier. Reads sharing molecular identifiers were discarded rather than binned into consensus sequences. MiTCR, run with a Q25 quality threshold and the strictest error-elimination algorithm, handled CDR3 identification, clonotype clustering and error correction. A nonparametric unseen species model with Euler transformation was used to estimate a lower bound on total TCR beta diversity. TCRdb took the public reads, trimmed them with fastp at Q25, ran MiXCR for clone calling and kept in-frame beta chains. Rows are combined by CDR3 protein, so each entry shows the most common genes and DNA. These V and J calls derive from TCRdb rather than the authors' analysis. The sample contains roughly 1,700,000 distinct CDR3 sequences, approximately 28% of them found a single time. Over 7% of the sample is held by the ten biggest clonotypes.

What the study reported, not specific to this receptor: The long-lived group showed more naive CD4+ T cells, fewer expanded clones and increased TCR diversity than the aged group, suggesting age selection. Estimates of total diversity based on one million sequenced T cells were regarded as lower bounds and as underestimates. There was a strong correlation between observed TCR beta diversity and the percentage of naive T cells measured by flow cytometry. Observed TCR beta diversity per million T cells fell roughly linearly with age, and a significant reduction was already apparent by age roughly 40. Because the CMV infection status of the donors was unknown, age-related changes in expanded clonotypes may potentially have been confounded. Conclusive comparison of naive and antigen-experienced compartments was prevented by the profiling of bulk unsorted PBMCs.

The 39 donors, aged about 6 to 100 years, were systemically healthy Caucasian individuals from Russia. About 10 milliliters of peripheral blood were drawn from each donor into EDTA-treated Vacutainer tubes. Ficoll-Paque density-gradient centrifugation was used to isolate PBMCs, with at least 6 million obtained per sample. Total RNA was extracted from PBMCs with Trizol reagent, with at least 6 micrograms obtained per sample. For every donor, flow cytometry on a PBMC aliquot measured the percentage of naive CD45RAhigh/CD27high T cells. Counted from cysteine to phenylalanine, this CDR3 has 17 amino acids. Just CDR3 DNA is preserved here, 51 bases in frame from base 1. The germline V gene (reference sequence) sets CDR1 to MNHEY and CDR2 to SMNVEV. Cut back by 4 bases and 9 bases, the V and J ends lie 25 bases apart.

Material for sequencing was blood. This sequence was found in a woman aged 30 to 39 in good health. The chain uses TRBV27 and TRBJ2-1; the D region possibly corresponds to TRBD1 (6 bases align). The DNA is TGTGCCAGCAGTTCTATAGGGACACAGAGGCGCCGAGGTGAGCAGTTCTTC. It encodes CASSSIGTQRRRGEQFF.